The present T cell receptor beta chain was sequenced within a study of spatial heterogeneity in lung cancer. Study information: Untreated early-stage non-small cell lung cancer patients, around 70 in total, were the donors.

The CDR3 runs to 14 residues. Trimming cost V 3 bases and J 3 bases, with 7 bases left between them. CDR1 and CDR2 (germline): KGHDR, SFDVKD. Sample time point: blood at routine non-recurrence follow-up after resection. Material for sequencing was whole RNA from tumor, nontumor lung or frozen PBMC, left unsorted. This clonotype was recorded at least ten times. TCRdb itself ran the 5' RACE reads through MiXCR, one entry per CDR3 protein. This sample yields 72,000 or so distinct CDR3 sequences, of which 8% to 9% are seen a single time; about 2% belongs to the top ten. The sample here was PBMCs, taken at follow-up. The clonotype was recovered from a female donor with early-stage non-small cell lung cancer. The rearrangement joins TRBV24-1 to TRBJ2-2; D is unclear. The CDR3 region is CATSDNGHTGELFF. The DNA for the CDR3 is TGTGCCACCAGTGATAACGGGCACACCGGGGAGCTGTTTTTT.